This entry lists 28 T cell receptor beta chains sequenced from one sample in a study of T cells after yellow fever vaccination. TCRdb analysed the 5' RACE reads with MiXCR anew, one entry per CDR3 protein. This sample carries roughly 330,000 distinct CDR3 sequences, 3.5% to 4.5% of them seen once, and the ten largest clones take around 24%. Sequences were derived from PBMCs, sampled 5 days after the yellow fever booster vaccination. Receptor source: a man aged 18 to 30 who received the YFV17D yellow fever vaccine.

This clonotype was seen repeatedly, ten times or more. Relative to the germline gene, one junction end is altered; a read error may explain this. This chain uses TRBV7-7 with TRBJ2-5, with 8 bases matching TRBD1. Germline CDR1 is SSHAT and CDR2 is FNYEAQ (reference sequence). The CDR3 consists of 14 residues. The CDR3 region has the DNA TGTGCTAGCAGCACCACAGGGGGTGAGAAGACCCAGTACTTC. This gives the protein CASSTTGGEKTQYF.

This clonotype has a handful of counts. The V and J genes are TRBV5-6 and TRBJ2-1; no definite D call. From germline, CDR1 is SGHDT and CDR2 YYEEEE. CDR3 length equals 15 residues. Trimming pared 1 base from V and 7 bases from J, leaving 15 bases between. The CDR3: CASSLPDAVLNEQFF. The CDR3, as DNA: TGTGCCAGCAGCTTGCCGGACGCCGTGTTGAATGAGCAGTTCTTC. Based on the CDR3 plus reference TRBV5-6 and TRBJ2-1, the full variable domain is DAGVTQSPTHLIKTRGQQVTLRCSPKSGHDTVSWYQQALGQGPQFIFQYYEEEERQRGNFPDRFSGHQFPNYSSELNVNALLLGDSALYLCASSLPDAVLNEQFFGPGTRLTVL.

This clonotype was seen a few times. This chain uses TRBV14 with TRBJ2-7; D is ambiguous. CDR1 is SGHDN and CDR2 is FVKESK in the germline V gene. There are 15 residues in the CDR3. Trimming removed 0 bases from V and 5 bases from J, with 14 bases in between. CDR3 sequence: CASSQDFVPTHEQYV. In DNA, the CDR3 is TGTGCCAGCAGCCAAGATTTTGTTCCTACCCACGAGCAGTACGTC.

This clonotype was recorded a few times. V usage is TRBV6-6 and J usage is TRBJ2-2; D perhaps matches TRBD2 (5 bases). Trimming removed 0 bases from V and 5 bases from J, with 7 bases in between. The CDR3 sequence is 14 residues long. Germline assignment: CDR1 MNHNY and CDR2 SVGAGI (reference sequence). The CDR3 is CASSYSEGTGELFF. The CDR3 DNA is TGTGCCAGCAGTTACTCTGAGGGAACCGGGGAGCTGTTTTTT.

This clonotype was found a few times. This chain uses TRBV18 with TRBJ2-6; D is ambiguous. Germline lookup yields CDR1 KGHSH and CDR2 LQKENI. This CDR3 contains 16 residues. V lost 3 bases, J lost 0 bases, and 9 bases lay in between. CDR3 sequence: CASSPQRDSGANVLTF. The CDR3 region has the DNA TGTGCCAGCTCACCCCAGAGAGACTCTGGGGCCAACGTCCTGACTTTC. The variable domain in full, with the rest retrieved from reference TRBV18 and TRBJ2-6, is NAGVMQNPRHLVRRRGQEARLRCSPMKGHSHVYWYRQLPEEGLKFMVYLQKENIIDESGMPKERFSAEFPKEGPSILRIQQVVRGDSAAYFCASSPQRDSGANVLTFGAGSRLTVL.

This clonotype was seen at least ten times. The chain employs TRBV6-5 and TRBJ2-1; 10 positions agree with TRBD1. The CDR3 extends over 17 amino acids. Trimming at V came to 5 bases and at J to 6 bases, leaving 13 bases not matched to a gene. Germline lookup yields CDR1 MNHEY and CDR2 SVGAGI. The CDR3 nucleotides are TGTGCCAGCAGTCGGCCCGGGACAGGGGTGCGTGGCAATGAGCAGTTCTTC. It encodes CASSRPGTGVRGNEQFF.

This clonotype has more than one count but fewer than ten. The chain links TRBV7-3 to TRBJ2-3; 11 nucleotides line up with TRBD2. Trimming took 1 base from V and 8 from J; bases not matched to a gene: 5. Germline values: CDR1 SGHTA, CDR2 FQGTGA. The CDR3 has 15 residues. The CDR3 here is CASSLIAGGRSTQYF. CDR3 DNA sequence: TGTGCCAGCAGCTTAATAGCGGGGGGGCGAAGTACGCAGTATTTT.

The chain employs TRBV29-1 and TRBJ1-2; 10 positions agree with TRBD1. The trim removed 7 bases at V and 7 bases at J, leaving 3 bases unmatched. The V gene's germline CDR1 is SQVTM and CDR2 ANQGSEA. The CDR3 loop spans 11 amino acids. As DNA, the CDR3 is TGCAGCGGCGGACAGGGGGGTGGCTACACCTTC. This sequence encodes CSGGQGGGYTF. The entire variable domain, with the rest obtained from reference TRBV29-1 and TRBJ1-2, is as follows: SAVISQKPSRDICQRGTSLTIQCQVDSQVTMMFWYRQQPGQSLTLIATANQGSEATYESGFVIDKFPISRPNLTFSTLTVSNMSPEDSSIYLCSGGQGGGYTFGSGTRLTVV.

This clonotype turned up a few times. J is TRBJ2-5 and V is TRBV5-1; D might be TRBD1 (5 bases). The CDR3 is 15 residues long. The V end was cut by 0 bases, the J end by 3 bases, with 12 bases between. Germline lookup yields CDR1 SGHRS and CDR2 YFSETQ. This chain's CDR3 is CASSLGSQDKETQYF. The DNA for the CDR3 is TGCGCCAGCAGCTTGGGTAGTCAGGACAAAGAGACCCAGTACTTC. The whole variable domain, remainder taken from reference TRBV5-1 and TRBJ2-5, is KAGVTQTPRYLIKTRGQQVTLSCSPISGHRSVSWYQQTPGQGLQFLFEYFSETQRNKGNFPGRFSGRQFSNSRSEMNVSTLELGDSALYLCASSLGSQDKETQYFGPGTRLLVL.

Only a few counts were recorded for this clonotype. The chain uses TRBV27 and TRBJ2-3; 7 bases agree with TRBD2. V lost 5 bases, J lost 8 bases, and 7 bases stayed unmatched. CDR3 size: 13 residues. The germline CDR1 and CDR2 sequences are MNHEY and SMNVEV (reference sequence). CDR3 residues: CASSIGGGSTQYF. The DNA of the CDR3 is TGTGCCAGCAGTATTGGGGGGGGGTCTACGCAGTATTTT.

This clonotype was recorded many times. The V and J genes are TRBV27 and TRBJ1-1; D is possibly TRBD1 (5 bases). V was shortened by 5 bases and J by 6 bases, with 16 bases between the two germline ends. The V gene's germline CDR1 is MNHEY and CDR2 SMNVEV (reference sequence). The CDR3 spans 14 residues. The CDR3, as DNA: TGTGCCAGCAGTCCCCTCGTGGGGACGTCTGAAGCTTTCTTT. Its translation is CASSPLVGTSEAFF.

Worth noting for this clonotype: A junction boundary mismatches the germline segment, possibly from a read error. V gene TRBV7-7 combines with J gene TRBJ2-1, with TRBD1 matching 7 bases. Germline V gene data show CDR1 as SSHAT and CDR2 as FNYEAQ (reference sequence). The CDR3 is 15 residues long. The CDR3 nucleotides are TGTGCTAGCAGCTTTGGGGACAGTTCCTACAATGAGCAGTTCTTC. Translating gives CASSFGDSSYNEQFF.

The V gene is TRBV20-1, the J gene TRBJ2-1; 8 bases are shared with TRBD2. Unmatched junction bases numbered 8, after V lost 0 bases and J lost 7 bases. Germline V CDR1 and CDR2: DFQATT, SNEGSKA (reference sequence). This CDR3 has 15 residues. CDR3 in amino acids: CSARDPNGGVNEQFF. CDR3 nucleotide sequence: TGCAGTGCTAGAGATCCAAACGGGGGGGTAAATGAGCAGTTCTTC.

The genes are TRBV18 and TRBJ1-3; 9 bases map to TRBD1. The CDR3 contains 16 residues. Germline V gene data show CDR1 as KGHSH and CDR2 as LQKENI. V trimming: 4 bases; J trimming: 0 bases; junction bases outside the gene matches: 4. This CDR3 reads CASSLGQGTSGNTIYF. As DNA, the CDR3 is TGTGCCAGCTCACTTGGACAGGGGACCTCTGGAAACACCATATATTTT.

This clonotype has a handful of counts. The chain employs TRBV7-9 and TRBJ1-1; D unclear. V lost 1 base, J lost 7 bases, and 13 bases lay in between. CDR1 SEHNR and CDR2 FQNEAQ come from the germline V gene (reference sequence). The length of the CDR3 is 14 residues. DNA of the CDR3: TGTGCCAGCAGCTTAGAGCATAGGGCGGGTGAAGCTTTCTTT. It is translated as CASSLEHRAGEAFF.

This clonotype was counted ten times or more. The chain carries TRBV9 and TRBJ2-3; tentatively, D is TRBD1 (6 bases). Germline V gene data show CDR1 as SGDLS and CDR2 as YYNGEE. Trimming cost V 1 base and J 4 bases, with 13 bases left between them. The CDR3 runs to 15 residues. The CDR3, as DNA: TGTGCCAGCAGCGTAAACACAGGGAGTCCAGATACGCAGTATTTT. Residues: CASSVNTGSPDTQYF.

The chain uses TRBV2 and TRBJ2-5; TRBD2 matches at 14 bases. Germline V gene data show CDR1 as SNHLY and CDR2 as FYNNEI. V gave up 6 bases and J gave up 6 bases; unmatched junction bases: 6. The CDR3 is 15 amino acids. The CDR3 reads CASRSTSGGGKTQYF. The DNA of the CDR3 is TGTGCCAGCAGATCGACTAGCGGGGGGGGAAAGACCCAGTACTTC.

Note on this clonotype: A read error may explain this, as a much larger clone is one base away. This sequence joins TRBV5-1 and TRBJ1-6; D is undetermined. The CDR3 is 13 residues long. Germline-derived CDR1 and CDR2 are SGHRS and YFSETQ. The CDR3: CASRWTENSPLLF. CDR3 DNA sequence: TGCGCCAGCCGTTGGACGGAGAATTCACCCCTCCTCTTT. Supplemented by reference TRBV5-1 and TRBJ1-6, the full variable domain reads KAGVTQTPRYLIKTRGQQVTLSCSPISGHRSVSWYQQTPGQGLQFLFEYFSETQRNKGNFPGRFSGRQFSNSRSEMNVSTLELGDSALYLCASRWTENSPLLFGNGTRLTVT.

The chain is built from TRBV7-3 and TRBJ1-5; possibly TRBD1 for D (5 bases). This CDR3 has 16 amino acids. V was cut by 5 bases and J by 7 bases, with 21 bases left in between. Germline V gene data show CDR1 as SGHTA and CDR2 as FQGTGA. The CDR3 bases are TGTGCCAGCAGCGGTAACCCGAAAGGGGCCAAACAGCCCCAGCATTTT. Its translation: CASSGNPKGAKQPQHF.

The rearrangement joins TRBV4-1 to TRBJ2-3, with 10 bases matching TRBD2. CDR3 length equals 18 residues. Per germline, CDR1 MGHRA and CDR2 YSYEKL. The ends lost 2 bases at V and 5 bases at J; junction bases unmatched: 13. This CDR3 is CASSQMAGLAGERDTQYF. For the CDR3, the DNA is TGCGCCAGCAGCCAAATGGCCGGGCTAGCGGGGGAACGAGATACGCAGTATTTT.

This clonotype was seen repeatedly, ten times or more. The chain recombines TRBV5-1 with TRBJ2-5, with TRBD1 identical over 10 bases. The germline V gene has CDR1 SGHRS and CDR2 YFSETQ. This CDR3 contains 15 residues. The trim removed 0 bases at V and 3 bases at J, leaving 2 bases unmatched. The CDR3 spells CASSLAGTGEETQYF. CDR3 sequence (DNA): TGCGCCAGCAGCTTGGCTGGGACAGGGGAAGAGACCCAGTACTTC.

This clonotype came up a few times. Compared with germline, one end of the junction differs, possibly owing to a read error. CDR3 coding DNA: TGCGCCAGCAGACAAGACCGGACCCTCGGTGGCTACACCTTC. This sequence encodes CASRQDRTLGGYTF. This chain joins TRBV4-3 and TRBJ1-2; D not resolved. CDR3 length: 14 amino acids. Germline-derived CDR1 and CDR2 are LGHNA and YSLEER.

The chain has TRBV7-6 and TRBJ2-3; 12 nucleotides line up with TRBD2. Trimming took 0 bases from V and 4 from J; bases not matched to a gene: 5. The CDR3 runs 17 residues. The germline gives CDR1 SGHVS, CDR2 FNYEAQ. The DNA of the CDR3 is TGTGCCAGCAGCTTAGCCCGGACTAGCGGGGCGGCAGATACGCAGTATTTT. The encoded protein is CASSLARTSGAADTQYF.

This chain links TRBV5-1 with TRBJ2-7, with D possibly being TRBD1 or TRBD2 (5 bases each). Trimming removed 4 bases from V and 6 bases from J, with 14 bases in between. The CDR3 runs to 13 residues. Germline CDR1 and CDR2: SGHRS and YFSETQ. The CDR3 sequence is CASSTGPPREQYF. CDR3 coding DNA: TGCGCCAGCAGCACGGGACCCCCCCGCGAGCAGTACTTC.

A remark on this clonotype: The junction does not match germline at one end; this may be a read error. The gene calls are TRBV20-1 and TRBJ1-2, with TRBD1 identical over 12 bases. Germline loops: CDR1 DFQATT, CDR2 SNEGSKA (reference sequence). This CDR3 has 12 residues. CDR3 residues: CCARDRGQLYTF. CDR3 nucleotides: TGCTGTGCTAGGGACAGGGGGCAATTATATACCTTC.

The chain links TRBV27 to TRBJ2-1; 10 bases are a match to TRBD2. The CDR3 runs to 16 residues. Germline trimming cut 5 bases from V and 9 bases from J; bases unmatched to any gene: 13. Per germline, CDR1 MNHEY and CDR2 SMNVEV (reference sequence). CDR3 nucleotides: TGTGCCAGCAGTGAAATCGGCCTAGCGGGGGAGGTTGAGCAGTTCTTC. Protein: CASSEIGLAGEVEQFF.

The DNA for the CDR3 is TGTGCCAGCAGAAGGGGACTTTCACACTATGGCTACACCTTC. The encoded protein is CASRRGLSHYGYTF. This chain uses TRBV12-3 or TRBV12-4 with TRBJ1-2, with a possible D match to TRBD1 (5 bases). The V end lost 6 bases, the J end lost 3 bases, and 14 bases lay between the germline ends. This CDR3 comprises 14 residues.

This clonotype was seen many times. CDR3 in DNA: TGTGCCAGCAGCTCATCATCGGGACCTTATGGCTACACCTTC. Translation gives CASSSSSGPYGYTF. The V and J genes are TRBV11-2 and TRBJ1-2, with D possibly matching TRBD1 (5 bases). The CDR3 sequence is 14 residues long. V shed 4 bases and J shed 5 bases, with 14 bases lying between them. CDR1 is SGHAT and CDR2 is FQNNGV in the germline V gene.